The clone carrying this T cell receptor beta chain was seen more than once but under ten times. The antigen is not known. The sample comes from a study of early T cells in non-severe SARS-CoV-2 infection. As for the study in general: Sequencing of bulk RNA from unsorted whole blood was done, without chain pairing. Study results and limitations: Matching results from VDJdb favored anti-spike CD8 responses, leaving private and CD4 specificities undetected.

The V end lost 1 base, the J end lost 5 bases, and 6 bases lay between the germline ends. The CDR3 is 11 residues long. Germline V gene lookup returns CDR1 SQVTM and CDR2 ANQGSEA. Molecules of cDNA were individually given unique molecular identifiers that were attached to them. TCRdb independently ran MiXCR on the 5' RACE reads; one entry per CDR3 protein. The sample includes nearly 70,000 distinct CDR3 sequences, roughly 4.9% of them seen just once. This clonotype was sampled from an adult who was a healthcare worker with PCR-confirmed SARS-CoV-2 infection or an uninfected control (not recorded which). The donor label of this sample is uncertain. The V call is TRBV29-1, the J call TRBJ2-7; no definite D call. The starting material was whole blood, obtained at baseline. The CDR3 bases are TGCAGCGTTGAAGCTTGGGACGAGCAGTACTTC. Translation gives CSVEAWDEQYF.